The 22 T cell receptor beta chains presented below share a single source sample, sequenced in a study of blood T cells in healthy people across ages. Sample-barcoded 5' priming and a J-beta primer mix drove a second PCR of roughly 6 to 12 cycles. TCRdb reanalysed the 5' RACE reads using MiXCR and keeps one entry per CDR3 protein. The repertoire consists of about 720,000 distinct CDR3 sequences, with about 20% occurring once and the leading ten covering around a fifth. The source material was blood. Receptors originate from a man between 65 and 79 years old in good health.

This CDR3 is CASSSTGTGHEETQYF. As DNA, the CDR3 is TGTGCCAGCAGCAGCACCGGGACAGGCCATGAAGAGACCCAGTACTTC. The chain has TRBV7-9 and TRBJ2-5; the match to TRBD1 covers 8 bases. The germline CDR1 and CDR2 sequences are SEHNR and FQNEAQ (reference sequence). V was pared by 5 bases and J by 3 bases, with 11 bases of the junction left unmatched. The CDR3 consists of 16 residues.

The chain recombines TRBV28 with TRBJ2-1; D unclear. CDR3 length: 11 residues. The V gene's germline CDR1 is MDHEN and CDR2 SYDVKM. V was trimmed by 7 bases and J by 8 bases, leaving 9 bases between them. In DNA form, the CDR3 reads TGTGCCAGCACCTTAGGGCATGAGCAGTTCTTC. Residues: CASTLGHEQFF.

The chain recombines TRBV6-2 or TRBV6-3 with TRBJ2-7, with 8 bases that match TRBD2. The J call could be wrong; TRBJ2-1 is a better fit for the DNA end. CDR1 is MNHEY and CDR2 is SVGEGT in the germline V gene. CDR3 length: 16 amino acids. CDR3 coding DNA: TGTGCCAGCACCCCCATCGGGACTAGCTCCTACAATGAGCAGTTCTTC. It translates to CASTPIGTSSYNEQFF.

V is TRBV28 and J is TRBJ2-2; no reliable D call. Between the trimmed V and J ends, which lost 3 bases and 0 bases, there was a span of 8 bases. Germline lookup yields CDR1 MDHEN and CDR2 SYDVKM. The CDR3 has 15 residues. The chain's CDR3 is CASSFERSNTGELFF. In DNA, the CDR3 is TGTGCCAGCAGTTTTGAACGGTCGAACACCGGGGAGCTGTTTTTT.

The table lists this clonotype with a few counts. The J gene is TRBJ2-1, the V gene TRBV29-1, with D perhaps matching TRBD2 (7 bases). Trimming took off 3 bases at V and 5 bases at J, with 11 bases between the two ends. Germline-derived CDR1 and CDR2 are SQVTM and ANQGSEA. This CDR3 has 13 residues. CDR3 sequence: CSVDAGGHNEQFF. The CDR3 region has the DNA TGCAGCGTTGATGCCGGGGGGCACAATGAGCAGTTCTTC.

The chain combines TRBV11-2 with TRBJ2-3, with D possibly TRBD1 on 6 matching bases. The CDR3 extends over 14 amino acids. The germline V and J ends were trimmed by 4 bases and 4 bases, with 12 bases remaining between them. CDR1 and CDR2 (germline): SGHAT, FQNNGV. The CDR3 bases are TGTGCCAGCAGCTCCGACAGGTCCGCAGATACGCAGTATTTT. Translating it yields CASSSDRSADTQYF.

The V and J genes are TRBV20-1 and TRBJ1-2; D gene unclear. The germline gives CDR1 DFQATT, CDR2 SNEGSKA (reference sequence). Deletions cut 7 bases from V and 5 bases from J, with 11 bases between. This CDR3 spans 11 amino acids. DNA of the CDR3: TGCAGTGAAGTCAGAATGTATGGCTACACCTTC. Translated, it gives CSEVRMYGYTF.

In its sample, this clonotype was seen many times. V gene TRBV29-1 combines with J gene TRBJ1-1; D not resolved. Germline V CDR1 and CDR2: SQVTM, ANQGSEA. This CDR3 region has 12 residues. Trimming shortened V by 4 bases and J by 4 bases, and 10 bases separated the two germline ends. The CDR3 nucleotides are TGCAGCGTTGGGACCCCGGGCACTGAAGCTTTCTTT. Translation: CSVGTPGTEAFF. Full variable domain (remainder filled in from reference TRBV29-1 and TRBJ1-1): SAVISQKPSRDICQRGTSLTIQCQVDSQVTMMFWYRQQPGQSLTLIATANQGSEATYESGFVIDKFPISRPNLTFSTLTVSNMSPEDSSIYLCSVGTPGTEAFFGQGTRLTVV.

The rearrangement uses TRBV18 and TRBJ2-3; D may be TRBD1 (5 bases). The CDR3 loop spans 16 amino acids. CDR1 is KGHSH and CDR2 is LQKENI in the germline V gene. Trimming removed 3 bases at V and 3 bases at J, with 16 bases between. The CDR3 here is CASSPREARVTDTQYF. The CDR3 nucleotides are TGTGCCAGCTCACCTAGAGAGGCCAGGGTGACAGATACGCAGTATTTT.

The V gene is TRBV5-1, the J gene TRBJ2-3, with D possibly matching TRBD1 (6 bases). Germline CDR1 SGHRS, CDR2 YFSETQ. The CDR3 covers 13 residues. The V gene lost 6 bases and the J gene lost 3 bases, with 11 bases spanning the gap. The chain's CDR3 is CASTQGKTDTQYF. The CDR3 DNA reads TGCGCCAGCACCCAGGGGAAGACAGATACGCAGTATTTT.

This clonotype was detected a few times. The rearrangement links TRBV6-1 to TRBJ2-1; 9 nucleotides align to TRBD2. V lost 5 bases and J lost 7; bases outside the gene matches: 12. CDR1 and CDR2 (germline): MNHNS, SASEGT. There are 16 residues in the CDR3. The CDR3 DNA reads TGTGCCAGCAGTCGAAACGCGGGGGGGGTGAGTAATGAGCAGTTCTTC. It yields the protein CASSRNAGGVSNEQFF.

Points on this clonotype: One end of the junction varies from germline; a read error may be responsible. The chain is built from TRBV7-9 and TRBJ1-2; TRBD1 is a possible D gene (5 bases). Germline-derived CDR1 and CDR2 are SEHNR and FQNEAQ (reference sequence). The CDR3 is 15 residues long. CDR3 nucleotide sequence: TGTGCCAGCAGCTTAGATGGGGGAGGGACGTGGAGTGGCCCCTTC. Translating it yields CASSLDGGGTWSGPF.

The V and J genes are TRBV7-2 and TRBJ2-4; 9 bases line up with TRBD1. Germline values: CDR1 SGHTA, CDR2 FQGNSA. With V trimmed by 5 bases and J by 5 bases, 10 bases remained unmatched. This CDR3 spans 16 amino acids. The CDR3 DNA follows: TGTGCCAGCAGCATCAGGCTGGGACAGGGTCAAAACATTCAGTACTTC. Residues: CASSIRLGQGQNIQYF.

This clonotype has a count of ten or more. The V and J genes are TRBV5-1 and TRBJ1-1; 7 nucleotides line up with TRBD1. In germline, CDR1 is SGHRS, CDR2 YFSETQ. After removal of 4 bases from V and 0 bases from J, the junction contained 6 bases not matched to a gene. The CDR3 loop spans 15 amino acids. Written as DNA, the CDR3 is TGCGCCAGCAGCGCCGGGACAGACATGAACACTGAAGCTTTCTTT. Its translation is CASSAGTDMNTEAFF.

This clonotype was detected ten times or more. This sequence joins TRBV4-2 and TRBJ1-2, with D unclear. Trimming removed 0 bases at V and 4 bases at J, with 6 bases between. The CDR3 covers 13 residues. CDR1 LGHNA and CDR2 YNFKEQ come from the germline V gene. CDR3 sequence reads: CASSQEGFYGYTF. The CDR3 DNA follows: TGTGCCAGCAGCCAAGAAGGGTTCTATGGCTACACCTTC.

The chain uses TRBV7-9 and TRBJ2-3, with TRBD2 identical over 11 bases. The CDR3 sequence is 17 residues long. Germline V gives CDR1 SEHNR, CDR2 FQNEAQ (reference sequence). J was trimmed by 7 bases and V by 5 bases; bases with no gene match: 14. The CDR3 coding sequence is TGTGCCAGCAGCCTTAATTTCCCTAGCGGGGGGATCAATACGCAGTATTTT. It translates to CASSLNFPSGGINTQYF.

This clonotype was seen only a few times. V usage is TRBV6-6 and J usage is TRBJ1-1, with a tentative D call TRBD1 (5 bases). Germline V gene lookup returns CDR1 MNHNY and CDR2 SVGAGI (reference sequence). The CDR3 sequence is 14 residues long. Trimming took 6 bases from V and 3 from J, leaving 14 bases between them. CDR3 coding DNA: TGTGCCAGCAGAGCCACGGGGGAAGACACTGAAGCTTTCTTT. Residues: CASRATGEDTEAFF.

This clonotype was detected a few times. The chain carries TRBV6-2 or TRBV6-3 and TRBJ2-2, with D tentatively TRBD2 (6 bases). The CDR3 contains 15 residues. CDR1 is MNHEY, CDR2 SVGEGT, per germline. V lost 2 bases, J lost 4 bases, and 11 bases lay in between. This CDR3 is CASSYQGLITGELFF. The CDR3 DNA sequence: TGTGCCAGCAGTTACCAGGGACTGATCACCGGGGAGCTGTTTTTT.

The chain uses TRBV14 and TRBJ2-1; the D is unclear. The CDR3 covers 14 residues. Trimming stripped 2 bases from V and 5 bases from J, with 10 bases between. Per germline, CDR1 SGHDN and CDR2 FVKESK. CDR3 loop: CASSQLATNNEQFF. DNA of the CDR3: TGTGCCAGCAGCCAATTAGCAACTAACAATGAGCAGTTCTTC.

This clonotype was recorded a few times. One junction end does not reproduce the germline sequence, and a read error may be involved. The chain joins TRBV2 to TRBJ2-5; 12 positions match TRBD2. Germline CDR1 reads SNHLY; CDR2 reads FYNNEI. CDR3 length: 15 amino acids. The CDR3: CASSDLAGGLETQYF. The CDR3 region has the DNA TGTGCCAGTAGTGACCTAGCGGGGGGGCTTGAGACCCAGTACTTC.

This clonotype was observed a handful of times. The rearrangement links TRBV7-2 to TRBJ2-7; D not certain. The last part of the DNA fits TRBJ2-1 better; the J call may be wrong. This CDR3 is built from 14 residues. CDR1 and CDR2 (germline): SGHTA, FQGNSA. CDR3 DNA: TGTGCCAGCAGCTTAGTAGCAGTGAGAAATGAGCAGTTCTTC. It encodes CASSLVAVRNEQFF.

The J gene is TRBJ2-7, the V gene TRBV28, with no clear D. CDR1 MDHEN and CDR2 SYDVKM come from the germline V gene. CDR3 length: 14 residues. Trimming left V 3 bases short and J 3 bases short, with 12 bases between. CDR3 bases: TGTGCCAGCAGTTTCAATATACGGAGCTACGAGCAGTACTTC. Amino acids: CASSFNIRSYEQYF.